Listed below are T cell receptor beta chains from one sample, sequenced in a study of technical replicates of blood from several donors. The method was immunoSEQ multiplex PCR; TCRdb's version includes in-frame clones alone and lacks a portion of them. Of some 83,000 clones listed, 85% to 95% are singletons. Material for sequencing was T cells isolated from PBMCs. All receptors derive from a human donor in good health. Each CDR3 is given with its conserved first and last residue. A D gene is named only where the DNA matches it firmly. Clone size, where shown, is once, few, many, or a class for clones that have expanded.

CASSLAPSGEQYF	TGTGCCAGCAGCTTAGCCCCTTCGGGAGAGCAGTACTTC	NA	NA	TRBV13	TRBJ2-7
CASSLAGFSNQPQHF	TGCGCCAGCAGCTTGGCAGGGTTTAGCAATCAGCCCCAGCATTTT	NA	once	TRBV5-1	TRBJ1-5
CASSINFQGGSYNEQFF	TGTGCCAGTAGTATTAATTTTCAGGGTGGCTCCTACAATGAGCAGTTCTTC	NA	NA	TRBV19	TRBJ2-1
CASGGSTDTQYF	TGTGCCAGCGGAGGTTCCACAGATACGCAGTATTTT	NA	NA	TRBV9	TRBJ2-3
CASSQHLDPTGNEQFF	TGTGCCAGCAGCCAACACTTAGACCCGACAGGCAATGAGCAGTTCTTC	NA	NA	TRBV16	TRBJ2-1
CASSPLMSQPQHF	TGTGCCAGCAGCCCCCTAATGAGTCAGCCCCAGCATTTT	NA	NA	TRBV28	TRBJ1-5
CASSGAQREYSTGELFF	TGTGCCAGCAGCGGGGCCCAGCGGGAGTATAGCACCGGGGAGCTGTTTTTT	TRBD2	NA	TRBV7-3	TRBJ2-2
CASSRGDTNYGYTF	TGTGCCAGCAGCCGGGGGGATACCAACTATGGCTACACCTTC	NA	NA	TRBV14	TRBJ1-2
CASRYTGGPKNIQYF	TGCGCCAGCAGATACACAGGGGGGCCAAAAAACATTCAGTACTTC	TRBD1	NA	TRBV5-1	TRBJ2-4
CASSPEPTYLYDEQFF	TGCGCCAGCAGTCCAGAACCGACTTATCTGTACGATGAGCAGTTCTTC	NA	NA	TRBV4-1	TRBJ2-1
CASSLERDRMAFF	TGTGCCAGCAGCTTAGAAAGGGACAGGATGGCTTTCTTT	TRBD1	NA	TRBV11-2	TRBJ1-1
CASSDRGAEAFF	TGTGCCAGCAGCGACAGGGGGGCTGAAGCTTTCTTT	TRBD1	NA	TRBV9	TRBJ1-1
CASSFSPLNTEAFF	TGTGCCAGCAGTTTTAGTCCCTTAAACACTGAAGCTTTCTTT	NA	once	TRBV28	TRBJ1-1
CASSMVAWETQYF	TGTGCCAGCAGTATGGTGGCATGGGAGACCCAGTACTTC	NA	NA	TRBV27	TRBJ2-5
CSVLAGGNEQFF	TGCAGCGTTCTAGCGGGAGGTAATGAGCAGTTCTTC	TRBD2	NA	TRBV29-1	TRBJ2-1
CASSISPDQPQHF	TGTGCCAGTAGTATATCCCCCGATCAGCCCCAGCATTTT	NA	NA	TRBV19	TRBJ1-5
CASSSEFPNEKLFF	TGTGCCAGCAGTTCGGAGTTCCCTAATGAAAAACTGTTTTTT	NA	NA	TRBV28	TRBJ1-4
CASSLGGGTQRDNEQFF	TGCGCCAGCAGCTTGGGCGGCGGGACCCAGAGAGACAATGAGCAGTTCTTC	NA	NA	TRBV5-1	TRBJ2-1
CAISESFGIRRGSGANVLTF	TGTGCCATCAGTGAGTCTTTTGGTATACGGAGAGGCTCTGGGGCCAACGTCCTGACTTTC	NA	NA	TRBV10-3	TRBJ2-6
CASSQVSDASYGYTF	TGTGCCAGCAGCCAAGTCTCTGATGCTAGCTATGGCTACACCTTC	NA	NA	TRBV4-2	TRBJ1-2
CASSSAGTEAFF	TGTGCCAGCAGCTCCGCGGGCACTGAAGCTTTCTTT	NA	NA	TRBV11-2	TRBJ1-1
CASSAFGVSYNEQFF	TGTGCCAGCAGCGCTTTCGGGGTGTCCTACAATGAGCAGTTCTTC	NA	NA	TRBV6-5	TRBJ2-1
CASGRGSGNTIYF	TGTGCTAGTGGTAGGGGGTCTGGAAACACCATATATTTT	NA	NA	TRBV12-5	TRBJ1-3
CASSESSGLAGSEQYF	TGCGCCAGCAGTGAGTCTTCGGGACTAGCGGGGAGCGAGCAGTACTTC	TRBD2	NA	TRBV10-1	TRBJ2-7
CAPKPSRDINQPQHF	TGTGCCCCCAAACCAAGCCGGGATATCAATCAGCCCCAGCATTTT	NA	NA	TRBV21-1	TRBJ1-5
CAWRGTFVLAGEETQYF	TGTGCCTGGAGGGGTACCTTTGTACTAGCGGGAGAAGAGACCCAGTACTTC	TRBD2	NA	TRBV30	TRBJ2-5
CASLLAGGNEQFF	TGTGCCAGCTTGCTAGCGGGAGGGAATGAGCAGTTCTTC	TRBD2	NA	TRBV6-6	TRBJ2-1
CASSFGQSYEQYF	TGCGCCAGCAGCTTTGGACAGAGCTACGAGCAGTACTTC	NA	NA	TRBV5-1	TRBJ2-7
CSGGFVSRGQTEAFF	TGCAGCGGGGGGTTTGTGAGCAGGGGACAAACTGAAGCTTTCTTT	NA	NA	TRBV29-1	TRBJ1-1
CASETGLNTGELFF	TGTGCCAGCGAGACGGGATTAAACACCGGGGAGCTGTTTTTT	NA	NA	TRBV6-5	TRBJ2-2
CASSSTSGYTQYF	TGTGCCAGCAGCTCAACTAGCGGGTATACGCAGTATTTT	TRBD2	NA	TRBV7-3	TRBJ2-3
CASSPPTGSRYEQYF	TGTGCCAGCTCACCCCCCACAGGGAGCCGTTACGAGCAGTACTTC	NA	NA	TRBV18	TRBJ2-7
CASSLKFGGTSGSPIGNEQFF	TGTGCCAGCAGTTTAAAATTCGGAGGGACTAGCGGGAGTCCAATAGGCAATGAGCAGTTCTTC	TRBD2	NA	TRBV27	TRBJ2-1
CASSQVASNNEQFF	TGCGCCAGCAGCCAAGTCGCCAGTAACAATGAGCAGTTCTTC	NA	NA	TRBV4-1	TRBJ2-1
CASSLDITEVYEQYF	TGTGCCAGCAGTTTAGATATCACAGAAGTGTACGAGCAGTACTTC	NA	NA	TRBV28	TRBJ2-7
CASKVEGGSNQPQHF	TGTGCCAGTAAAGTCGAGGGAGGCAGCAATCAGCCCCAGCATTTT	NA	NA	TRBV19	TRBJ1-5
CASSPPGLGGEQYF	TGTGCCAGCAGCCCTCCGGGACTAGGGGGCGAGCAGTACTTC	TRBD2	NA	TRBV28	TRBJ2-7
CASSRPSGTSGRSDEQYF	TGCGCCAGCAGCCGTCCATCCGGGACTAGCGGGAGGAGCGACGAGCAGTACTTC	TRBD2	NA	TRBV5-1	TRBJ2-7
CASSQVTGREEKLFF	TGCGCCAGCAGCCAAGTAACAGGGAGGGAGGAAAAACTGTTTTTT	NA	NA	TRBV4-3	TRBJ1-4